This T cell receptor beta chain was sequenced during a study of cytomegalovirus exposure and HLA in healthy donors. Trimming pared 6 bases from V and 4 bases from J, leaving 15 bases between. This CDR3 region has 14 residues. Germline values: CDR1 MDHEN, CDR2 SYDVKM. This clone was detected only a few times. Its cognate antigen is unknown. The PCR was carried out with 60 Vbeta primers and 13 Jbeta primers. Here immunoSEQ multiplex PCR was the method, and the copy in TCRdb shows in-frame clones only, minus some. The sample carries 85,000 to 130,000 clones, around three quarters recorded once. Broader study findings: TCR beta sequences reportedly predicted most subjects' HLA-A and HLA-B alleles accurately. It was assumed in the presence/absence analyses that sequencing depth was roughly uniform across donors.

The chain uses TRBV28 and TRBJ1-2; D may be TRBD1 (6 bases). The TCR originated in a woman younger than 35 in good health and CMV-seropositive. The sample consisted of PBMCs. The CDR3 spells CASSPPDRSYGYTF. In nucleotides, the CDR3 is TGTGCCAGCAGCCCACCCGACAGGTCCTATGGCTACACCTTC.